This passage covers 12 T cell receptor beta chains from one sample sequenced in a study of blood T cell repertoires in COVID-19. Profiled with immunoSEQ multiplex PCR; TCRdb holds only in-frame clones, not every one. The table records roughly 43,000 clones, over 70% of them present only once. Sequencing was done on a sample of peripheral blood. The source of these receptors is a human donor in a cohort sampled during active COVID-19.

The V call is TRBV19, the J call TRBJ2-1, with D unresolved. There are 11 residues in the CDR3. Trimming took 5 bases from V and 8 from J, leaving 7 bases between them. CDR1 is LNHDA, CDR2 SQIVND, per germline (reference sequence). CDR3 DNA: TGTGCCAGTAGTTTCTTCCATGAGCAGTTCTTC. This codes for CASSFFHEQFF.

This rearrangement joins TRBV7-6 to TRBJ2-1; 7 bases are a match to TRBD1. The CDR3 is 14 residues long. Losses at the gene ends were 1 base for V and 8 bases for J; bases not matched to a gene: 5. CDR1 and CDR2 (germline): SGHVS, FNYEAQ. This CDR3 reads CASSLVSQGDEQFF. The CDR3 DNA reads as TGTGCCAGCAGCTTAGTTAGTCAGGGGGATGAGCAGTTCTTC.

This clone occurred a few times. The chain combines TRBV7-9 with TRBJ1-5; D is uncertain. CDR3 length: 13 residues. Germline V CDR1 and CDR2: SEHNR, FQNEAQ (reference sequence). With 5 bases removed from V and 4 bases from J, the gap between germline ends came to 9 bases. The CDR3 DNA sequence: TGTGCCAGCAGCCGGGAACCAAATCAGCCCCAGCATTTT. Its translation is CASSREPNQPQHF.

The chain recombines TRBV7-6 with TRBJ2-1, with 7 bases fitting TRBD1. The trim removed 1 base at V and 2 bases at J, leaving 2 bases unmatched. Germline CDR1 SGHVS, CDR2 FNYEAQ. The length of the CDR3 is 15 residues. The CDR3 protein is CASSLGTGPYNEQFF. CDR3 bases: TGTGCCAGCAGCTTAGGGACAGGACCCTACAATGAGCAGTTCTTC.

J is TRBJ1-3 and V is TRBV3-1 (or the pseudogene TRBV3-2), with D unclear. CDR1 is LGHDT and CDR2 is YNNKEL in the germline V gene (reference sequence). The CDR3 is 16 amino acids. Trimming shortened V by 3 bases and J by 4 bases, and 16 bases separated the two germline ends. In nucleotides, the CDR3 is TGTGCCAGCAGCCAGGATTATCCTAGGCGCGGAAACACCATATATTTT. Translated, it gives CASSQDYPRRGNTIYF.

The chain carries TRBV7-2 and TRBJ2-7; 8 positions match TRBD2. This CDR3 has 15 residues. Germline lookup yields CDR1 SGHTA and CDR2 FQGNSA. V was clipped by 1 base and J by 0 bases; unmatched bases: 2. The CDR3 DNA is TGTGCCAGCAGCTTAGACGGGACTAGCTCCTACGAGCAGTACTTC. Translating it yields CASSLDGTSSYEQYF. Looking up the rest from reference TRBV7-2 and TRBJ2-7 gives the full variable domain: GAGVSQSPSNKVTEKGKDVELRCDPISGHTALYWYRQSLGQGLEFLIYFQGNSAPDKSGLPSDRFSAERTGGSVSTLTIQRTQQEDSAVYLCASSLDGTSSYEQYFGPGTRLTVT.

This clone was recorded only once. V and J are TRBV30 and TRBJ1-4, with TRBD1 matching over 9 bases. The CDR3 loop spans 15 amino acids. Germline V gene lookup returns CDR1 GTSNPN and CDR2 SVGIG (reference sequence). Germline trimming cut 6 bases from V and 3 bases from J; bases unmatched to any gene: 8. This CDR3 is CACFDRGVSNEKLFF. CDR3 in DNA: TGTGCCTGTTTCGACAGGGGGGTTTCTAATGAAAAACTGTTTTTT.

The genes are TRBV9 and TRBJ2-3, with 7 bases fitting TRBD2. Losses at the gene ends were 3 bases for V and 4 bases for J; bases not matched to a gene: 5. Germline CDR1 SGDLS, CDR2 YYNGEE. CDR3 size: 14 residues. This CDR3 is CASSATSRADTQYF. The CDR3, as DNA: TGTGCCAGCAGCGCGACTAGCAGGGCAGATACGCAGTATTTT. Combining the CDR3 with reference TRBV9 and TRBJ2-3 gives the whole variable domain DSGVTQTPKHLITATGQRVTLRCSPRSGDLSVYWYQQSLDQGLQFLIQYYNGEERAKGNILERFSAQQFPDLHSELNLSSLELGDSALYFCASSATSRADTQYFGPGTRLTVL.

This clone was observed a few times. The genes are TRBV19 and TRBJ1-1; tentative D call: TRBD1 (6 bases). Germline V gene lookup returns CDR1 LNHDA and CDR2 SQIVND (reference sequence). Trimming left V 5 bases short and J 5 bases short, with 12 bases between. This CDR3 spans 13 amino acids. The CDR3 DNA follows: TGTGCCAGTAGTCGACAGGAGGTTACTGAAGCTTTCTTT. Protein: CASSRQEVTEAFF.

V and J are TRBV27 and TRBJ1-2, with 7 bases fitting TRBD1. V dropped 7 bases and J dropped 7; count of bases not matched to a gene: 12. The CDR3 loop spans 14 amino acids. Germline CDR1 and CDR2: MNHEY and SMNVEV (reference sequence). The CDR3 loop reads CASTPRQGSAGYTF. The CDR3 coding sequence is TGTGCCAGCACCCCTCGACAGGGTTCGGCTGGCTACACCTTC.

The chain is built from TRBV10-3 and TRBJ1-3, with D perhaps matching TRBD1 (5 bases). Between the trimmed V and J ends, which lost 0 bases and 4 bases, there was a span of 10 bases. Germline values: CDR1 ENHRY, CDR2 SYGVKD. The CDR3 sequence is 15 residues long. DNA of the CDR3: TGTGCCATCAGTGAGTCGATGGGGCTCGGAAACACCATATATTTT. It yields the protein CAISESMGLGNTIYF.

The chain recombines TRBV2 with TRBJ2-5; TRBD1 aligns across 8 bases. CDR3 length: 15 amino acids. The V segment lost 5 bases and the J segment 6 bases; nucleotides outside the gene matches: 11. CDR1 is SNHLY, CDR2 FYNNEI, per germline. For the CDR3, the DNA is TGTGCCAGCAGTCCCGGACAGGGCAGTACGAAGACCCAGTACTTC. Its translation is CASSPGQGSTKTQYF.